Shown below are 17 T cell receptor beta chains from a single sample sequenced in a study of blood T cell repertoires in COVID-19. Clones were sequenced by immunoSEQ multiplex PCR, and TCRdb holds only the in-frame ones, with some missing. The sample shows 150,000 to 200,000 clones, more than 70% of them seen only once. Source material: peripheral blood. These receptors were taken from a woman in her 70s who had recovered from COVID-19.

The chain links TRBV7-9 to TRBJ2-5, with 8 bases aligning to TRBD1. J gave up 4 bases and V 10 bases, and 8 bases lay outside the gene matches. CDR3 size: 13 residues. Germline CDR1 and CDR2: SEHNR and FQNEAQ (reference sequence). The CDR3 nucleotides are TGTGCCACCCATGACAGGGGAGGAGAGACCCAGTACTTC. This gives the protein CATHDRGGETQYF.

The chain joins TRBV27 to TRBJ2-2, with TRBD2 matching 7 bases. This CDR3 contains 16 residues. Germline V gene data show CDR1 as MNHEY and CDR2 as SMNVEV (reference sequence). Unmatched junction bases numbered 13, after V lost 7 bases and J lost 5 bases. The CDR3 reads CASTPAGGSGTGELFF. In nucleotides, the CDR3 is TGTGCCAGCACCCCCGCAGGCGGGAGTGGGACCGGGGAGCTGTTTTTT.

The chain has TRBV15 and TRBJ1-4; D ambiguous. The CDR3 loop spans 14 amino acids. The germline gives CDR1 LNHNV, CDR2 YYDKDF (reference sequence). Trimming took off 5 bases at V and 4 bases at J, with 11 bases between the two ends. In DNA, the CDR3 is TGTGCCACCAGCCCGACAACCTTTAATGAAAAACTGTTTTTT. Amino acids: CATSPTTFNEKLFF.

The J gene is TRBJ2-1, the V gene TRBV3-1 (or the pseudogene TRBV3-2); D not resolved. V was shortened by 1 base and J by 5 bases, with 12 bases between the two germline ends. CDR3 length equals 15 residues. CDR1 is LGHDT, CDR2 YNNKEL, per germline (reference sequence). CDR3 coding DNA: TGTGCCAGCAGCCAAGCCCTTGGGCCGAACAATGAGCAGTTCTTC. Protein product: CASSQALGPNNEQFF.

The genes are TRBV5-4 and TRBJ2-4, with D possibly matching TRBD2 (6 bases). CDR1 and CDR2 (germline): SGHNT, YYREEE (reference sequence). The CDR3 loop spans 14 amino acids. Between the trimmed V and J ends, which lost 3 bases and 7 bases, there was a span of 14 bases. The CDR3 DNA reads TGTGCCAGCAGCTGGGGCGGGGAGTTGAACATTCAGTACTTC. Residues: CASSWGGELNIQYF.

V is TRBV7-2 and J is TRBJ2-2; D possibly corresponds to TRBD2 (6 bases). The germline V and J ends were trimmed by 5 bases and 6 bases, with 16 bases remaining between them. This CDR3 comprises 15 residues. Germline V lookup: CDR1 SGHTA, CDR2 FQGNSA. CDR3: CASSPRGGWAGELFF. The CDR3 bases are TGTGCCAGCAGCCCCCGCGGAGGGTGGGCCGGGGAGCTGTTTTTT. The full variable domain, its missing parts supplied by reference TRBV7-2 and TRBJ2-2, is GAGVSQSPSNKVTEKGKDVELRCDPISGHTALYWYRQSLGQGLEFLIYFQGNSAPDKSGLPSDRFSAERTGGSVSTLTIQRTQQEDSAVYLCASSPRGGWAGELFFGEGSRLTVL.

The J gene is TRBJ2-7, the V gene TRBV5-4, with a weak D call TRBD1 (6 bases). The germline V gene has CDR1 SGHNT and CDR2 YYREEE (reference sequence). Trimming left V 3 bases short and J 11 bases short, with 24 bases between. The CDR3 length is 15 residues. The CDR3: CASSSGDNFGKPEYF. CDR3 DNA: TGTGCCAGCAGCTCAGGGGACAATTTCGGGAAGCCGGAGTACTTC. Together with reference TRBV5-4 and TRBJ2-7, the CDR3 gives the full variable domain: ETGVTQSPTHLIKTRGQQVTLRCSSQSGHNTVSWYQQALGQGPQFIFQYYREEENGRGNFPPRFSGLQFPNYSSELNVNALELDDSALYLCASSSGDNFGKPEYFGPGTRLTVT.

The rearrangement joins TRBV15 to TRBJ2-3; D perhaps matches TRBD2 (6 bases). CDR1 and CDR2 from the germline V gene are LNHNV and YYDKDF (reference sequence). V was trimmed by 5 bases and J by 5 bases, leaving 14 bases between them. The CDR3 has 14 residues. CDR3 nucleotides: TGTGCCACCAGCTGGGCGGGAAGTGGAGATACGCAGTATTTT. This translates into CATSWAGSGDTQYF. The full variable domain, rest sourced from reference TRBV15 and TRBJ2-3, is DAMVIQNPRYQVTQFGKPVTLSCSQTLNHNVMYWYQQKSSQAPKLLFHYYDKDFNNEADTPDNFQSRRPNTSFCFLDIRSPGLGDTAMYLCATSWAGSGDTQYFGPGTRLTVL.

The chain is built from TRBV3-1 (or the pseudogene TRBV3-2) and TRBJ1-4; unclear D gene. V lost 4 bases and J lost 5, with 8 bases in between. The CDR3 extends over 13 amino acids. In germline, CDR1 is LGHDT, CDR2 YNNKEL (reference sequence). DNA of the CDR3: TGTGCCAGCAGCCCCTCGGGGAATGAAAAACTGTTTTTT. Translating it yields CASSPSGNEKLFF.

This clone was observed a few times. V and J are TRBV7-9 and TRBJ2-3; 8 bases align to TRBD2. The J segment lost 2 bases and the V segment lost 10 bases, leaving 11 bases of the junction unmatched. This CDR3 contains 15 residues. Germline V gene lookup returns CDR1 SEHNR and CDR2 FQNEAQ (reference sequence). The CDR3: CAIPPQRETTDTQYF. In DNA, the CDR3 is TGTGCCATCCCACCACAGCGGGAGACCACAGATACGCAGTATTTT.

The chain is built from TRBV10-3 and TRBJ1-6; TRBD1 aligns across 7 bases. V shed 6 bases and J 6 bases; nucleotides not matched to a gene: 5. This CDR3 contains 14 residues. Germline V gene data show CDR1 as ENHRY and CDR2 as SYGVKD. The CDR3 protein is CAISRDSRNSPLHF. The CDR3 DNA follows: TGTGCCATCAGCCGGGACAGTCGTAATTCACCCCTCCACTTT.

In the case of this clone: Other DNA sequences in the sample encode the same CDR3. This chain connects TRBV5-5 to TRBJ2-1; D perhaps matches TRBD2 (6 bases). This CDR3 comprises 14 residues. Trimming stripped 4 bases from V and 15 bases from J, with 23 bases between. The germline V gene encodes CDR1 SGHKS and CDR2 YYEKEE (reference sequence). CDR3 region: CASSPISGPGGRFF. CDR3 coding DNA: TGTGCCAGCAGCCCTATTTCGGGGCCCGGGGGTCGGTTCTTC.

This chain links TRBV19 with TRBJ2-7, with 7 positions matching TRBD2. Per the germline V gene, CDR1 is LNHDA and CDR2 is SQIVND (reference sequence). V lost 4 bases to trimming and J lost 0 bases; unmatched junction nucleotides: 6. This CDR3 spans 15 amino acids. CDR3 residues: CASSRGRAYSYEQYF. CDR3 in DNA: TGTGCCAGTAGTAGGGGGAGGGCGTACTCCTACGAGCAGTACTTC. The full variable domain, completed using reference TRBV19 and TRBJ2-7, is DGGITQSPKYLFRKEGQNVTLSCEQNLNHDAMYWYRQDPGQGLRLIYYSQIVNDFQKGDIAEGYSVSREKKESFPLTVTSAQKNPTAFYLCASSRGRAYSYEQYFGPGTRLTVT.

This clone has ten or more counts. The chain employs TRBV5-1 and TRBJ2-1; 10 bases line up with TRBD1. The V and J ends lost 7 bases and 8 bases, in that order; junction bases with no gene match: 6. Germline-derived CDR1 and CDR2 are SGHRS and YFSETQ. The CDR3 runs 13 residues. CDR3 bases: TGCGCCAGCGGGGGACAGGGGCCCGATGAGCAGTTCTTC. It yields the protein CASGGQGPDEQFF.

CDR3 coding DNA: TGTGCCAGCAGCTTACGGCGGGGGCCCCAAGAGACCCAGTACTTC. Its translation: CASSLRRGPQETQYF. V usage is TRBV7-2 and J usage is TRBJ2-5; D might be TRBD2 (7 bases). Germline V lookup: CDR1 SGHTA, CDR2 FQGNSA. The length of the CDR3 is 15 residues. The V end lost 2 bases, the J end lost 1 base, and 11 bases lay between the germline ends.

The chain has TRBV5-4 and TRBJ1-2; TRBD1 agrees at 11 bases. The CDR3 has 14 residues. Germline-derived CDR1 and CDR2 are SGHNT and YYREEE (reference sequence). J lost 6 bases, V lost 3 bases, and 4 bases had no gene match. The CDR3 sequence is CASSWTGGADGYTF. CDR3 sequence (DNA): TGTGCCAGCAGCTGGACAGGGGGCGCGGATGGCTACACCTTC.

The V and J genes are TRBV7-6 and TRBJ1-4, with 8 positions matching TRBD1. The CDR3 totals 13 residues. V trimming: 5 bases; J trimming: 12 bases; junction bases outside the gene matches: 8. Germline CDR1 is SGHVS and CDR2 is FNYEAQ. CDR3 sequence reads: CASSRTQGAELFF. The DNA of the CDR3 is TGTGCCAGCAGCCGAACCCAGGGGGCGGAACTGTTTTTT.